These T cell receptor beta chains were read from a single sample in a study of cytomegalovirus exposure and HLA in healthy donors. Measured with immunoSEQ multiplex PCR; TCRdb has only the in-frame clones, and not every one. This table has some 90,000 clones, roughly 79% appearing once. The specimen was PBMCs. The receptors stem from a man in his thirties or forties in good health and CMV-seronegative. Both conserved end residues are part of each CDR3. A D gene is named only where the DNA matches it firmly. Size values are once, few and many counts, or a class for expanded clones, and some rows have none.

V,D,size,J,DNA,CDR3
TRBV11-3,TRBD1,NA,TRBJ1-1,TGTGCCAGCAGCTTGGGGGGAGACAGGGCCTCTACCCTCACTGAAGCTTTCTTT,CASSLGGDRASTLTEAFF
TRBV9,NA,NA,TRBJ1-2,TGTGCCAGCAGCGTAGGGGGGGTCGGGGGCTACACCTTC,CASSVGGVGGYTF
TRBV6-5,NA,NA,TRBJ1-2,TGTGCCAGCAGTTACGGAGTTAACTATGGCTACACCTTC,CASSYGVNYGYTF
TRBV9,TRBD2,NA,TRBJ2-2,TGTGCCAGCAGCGTAGAAAGCGGGATCACCACCGGGGAGCTGTTTTTT,CASSVESGITTGELFF
TRBV5-1,NA,NA,TRBJ2-1,TGCGCCAGCAGCTTGGCCGGGACTTCTCGCTCCTACAATGAGCAGTTCTTC,CASSLAGTSRSYNEQFF
TRBV10-3,TRBD1,NA,TRBJ1-5,TGTGCCATCAGGGGGACAGGAACTAATCAGCCCCAGCATTTT,CAIRGTGTNQPQHF
TRBV9,NA,few,TRBJ2-2,TGTGCCAGCAGCGTTTCTGGGGCCAACACCGGGGAGCTGTTTTTT,CASSVSGANTGELFF
TRBV7-9,NA,NA,TRBJ1-6,TGTGCCAGCAGGAATAATGCGGGGATCTGGCATTCACCCCTCCACTTT,CASRNNAGIWHSPLHF
TRBV19,TRBD1,NA,TRBJ1-1,TGTGCCAGCCCGGGACAGGGCAACACTGAAGCTTTCTTT,CASPGQGNTEAFF
TRBV6-6,NA,few,TRBJ1-5,TGTGCCAGCAGTTATGTTCAGAGCAATCAGCCCCAGCATTTT,CASSYVQSNQPQHF
TRBV10-3,TRBD1,NA,TRBJ1-1,TGTGCCATCACGACAGGGGCATTTGGGACTGAAGCTTTCTTT,CAITTGAFGTEAFF
TRBV5-6,NA,NA,TRBJ2-1,TGTGCCAGCAGGGGCGCTCGGTCTTCCGATGAGCAGTTCTTC,CASRGARSSDEQFF
TRBV19,TRBD1,NA,TRBJ2-3,TGTGCCAGTAGCAAACCTCCGGGACAGGGGGCTACAGATACGCAGTATTTT,CASSKPPGQGATDTQYF
TRBV4-1,TRBD1,NA,TRBJ2-2,TGCGCCAGCAACCCGTTGACAGGGGGCCACACCGGGGAGCTGTTTTTT,CASNPLTGGHTGELFF
TRBV9,TRBD1,NA,TRBJ1-1,TGTGCCAGCAGCACGCGACAGGGGAACACTGAAGCTTTCTTT,CASSTRQGNTEAFF